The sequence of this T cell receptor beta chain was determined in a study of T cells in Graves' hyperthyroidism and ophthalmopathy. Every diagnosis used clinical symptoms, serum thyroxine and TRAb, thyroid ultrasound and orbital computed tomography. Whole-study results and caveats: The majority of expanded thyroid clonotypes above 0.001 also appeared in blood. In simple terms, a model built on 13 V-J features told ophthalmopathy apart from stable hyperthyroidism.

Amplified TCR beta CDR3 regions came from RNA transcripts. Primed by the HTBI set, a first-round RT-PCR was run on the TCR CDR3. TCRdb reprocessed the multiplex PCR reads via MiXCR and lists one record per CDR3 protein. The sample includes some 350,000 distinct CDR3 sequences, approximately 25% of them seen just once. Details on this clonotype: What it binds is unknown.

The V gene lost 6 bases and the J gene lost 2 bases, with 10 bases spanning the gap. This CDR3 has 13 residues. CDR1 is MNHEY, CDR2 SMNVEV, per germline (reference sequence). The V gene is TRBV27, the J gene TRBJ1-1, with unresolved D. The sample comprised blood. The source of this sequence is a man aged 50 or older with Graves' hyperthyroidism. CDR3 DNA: TGTGCCAGCAGCAAACATACAAACACTGAAGCTTTCTTT. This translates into CASSKHTNTEAFF.